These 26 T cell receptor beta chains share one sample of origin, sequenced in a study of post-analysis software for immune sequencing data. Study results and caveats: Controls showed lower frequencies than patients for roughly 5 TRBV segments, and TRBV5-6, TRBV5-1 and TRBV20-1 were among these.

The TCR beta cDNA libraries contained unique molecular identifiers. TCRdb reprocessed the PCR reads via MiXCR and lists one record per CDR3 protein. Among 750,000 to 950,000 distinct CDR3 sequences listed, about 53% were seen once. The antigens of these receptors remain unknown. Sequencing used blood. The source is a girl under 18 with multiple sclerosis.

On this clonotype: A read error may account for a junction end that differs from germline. This chain's CDR3 is CAGSLGDIAGGGGEQYF. The CDR3 DNA reads as TGCGCCGGCAGCTTGGGCGACATAGCGGGAGGTGGGGGCGAGCAGTACTTC. The chain has TRBV5-1 and TRBJ2-7; 10 bases map to TRBD2. The length of the CDR3 is 17 residues. The germline V gene encodes CDR1 SGHRS and CDR2 YFSETQ. Complete variable domain (other parts from reference TRBV5-1 and TRBJ2-7): KAGVTQTPRYLIKTRGQQVTLSCSPISGHRSVSWYQQTPGQGLQFLFEYFSETQRNKGNFPGRFSGRQFSNSRSEMNVSTLELGDSALYLCAGSLGDIAGGGGEQYFGPGTRLTVT.

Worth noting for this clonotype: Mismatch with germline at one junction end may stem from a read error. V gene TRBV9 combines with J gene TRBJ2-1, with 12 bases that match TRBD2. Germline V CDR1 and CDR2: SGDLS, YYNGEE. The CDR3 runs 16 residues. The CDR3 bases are TGTGCCAGCAGCGTGCTAGCGGGGGGGCCGCTCGATGAGCAGTGCTTC. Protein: CASSVLAGGPLDEQCF.

CDR3 amino acids: CASSPDDNSPMDGYTF. In DNA, the CDR3 is TGTGCCAGCAGCCCGGACGACAACAGTCCTATGGATGGCTACACCTTC. The V call is TRBV5-6, the J call TRBJ1-2; D call uncertain. V shed 4 bases and J shed 6 bases, with 22 bases lying between them. Germline CDR1 is SGHDT and CDR2 is YYEEEE. The length of the CDR3 is 16 residues.

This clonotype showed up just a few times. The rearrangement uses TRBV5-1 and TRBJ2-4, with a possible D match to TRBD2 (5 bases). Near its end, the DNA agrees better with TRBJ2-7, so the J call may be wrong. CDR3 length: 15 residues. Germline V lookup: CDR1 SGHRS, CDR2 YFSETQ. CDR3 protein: CASSLELVVRSEQYF. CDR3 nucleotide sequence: TGCGCCAGCAGCTTGGAACTAGTGGTGCGCTCCGAGCAGTACTTC.

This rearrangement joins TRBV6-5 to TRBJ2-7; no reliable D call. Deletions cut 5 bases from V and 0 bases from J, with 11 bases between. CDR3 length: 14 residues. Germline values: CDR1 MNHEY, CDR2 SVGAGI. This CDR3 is CASSDAWSSYEQYF. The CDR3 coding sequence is TGTGCCAGCAGTGACGCATGGAGCTCCTACGAGCAGTACTTC.

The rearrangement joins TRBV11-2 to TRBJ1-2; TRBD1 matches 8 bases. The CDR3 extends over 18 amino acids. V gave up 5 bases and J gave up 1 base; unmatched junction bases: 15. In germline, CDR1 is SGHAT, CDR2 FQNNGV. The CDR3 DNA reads TGTGCCAGCAGCCTGCTTAGGACCAGGGGGCCAAGTAACTATGGCTACACCTTC. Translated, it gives CASSLLRTRGPSNYGYTF. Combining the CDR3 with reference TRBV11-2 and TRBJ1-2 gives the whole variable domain EAGVAQSPRYKIIEKRQSVAFWCNPISGHATLYWYQQILGQGPKLLIQFQNNGVVDDSQLPKDRFSAERLKGVDSTLKIQPAKLEDSAVYLCASSLLRTRGPSNYGYTFGSGTRLTVV.

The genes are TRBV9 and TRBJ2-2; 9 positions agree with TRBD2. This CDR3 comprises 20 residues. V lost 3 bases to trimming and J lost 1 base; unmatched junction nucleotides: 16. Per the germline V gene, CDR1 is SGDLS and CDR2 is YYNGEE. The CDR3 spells CASSGRNTAGTSLNTGELFF. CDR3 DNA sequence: TGTGCCAGCAGCGGCCGAAACACAGCCGGGACTAGCTTGAACACCGGGGAGCTGTTTTTT.

The CDR3 reads CASSYGAGDNSVETQYF. CDR3 bases: TGTGCCAGCAGTTACGGGGCGGGGGATAACTCGGTGGAGACCCAGTACTTC. The rearrangement links TRBV6-5 to TRBJ2-7; 7 bases agree with TRBD2. The J call is in doubt because the DNA end fits TRBJ2-5 better. CDR1 and CDR2 from the germline V gene are MNHEY and SVGAGI. The CDR3 runs 17 residues.

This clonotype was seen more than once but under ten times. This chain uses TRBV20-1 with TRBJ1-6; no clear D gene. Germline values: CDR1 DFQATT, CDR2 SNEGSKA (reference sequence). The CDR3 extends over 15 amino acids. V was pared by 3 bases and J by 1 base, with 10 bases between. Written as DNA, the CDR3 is TGCAGTGCTAGGGGGTTTGGATCCTATAATTCACCCCTCCACTTT. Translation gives CSARGFGSYNSPLHF.

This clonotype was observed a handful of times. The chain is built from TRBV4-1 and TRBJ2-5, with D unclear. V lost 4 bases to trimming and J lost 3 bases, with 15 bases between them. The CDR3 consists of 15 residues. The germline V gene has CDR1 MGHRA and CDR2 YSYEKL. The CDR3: CASSRFVETKETQYF. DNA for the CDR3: TGCGCCAGCAGCCGTTTCGTTGAGACAAAAGAGACCCAGTACTTC.

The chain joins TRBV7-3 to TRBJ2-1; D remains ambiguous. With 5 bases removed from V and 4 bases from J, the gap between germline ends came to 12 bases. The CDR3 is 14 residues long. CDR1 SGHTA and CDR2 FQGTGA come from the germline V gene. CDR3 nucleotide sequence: TGTGCCAGCAGCCATGCCCCCAGGTACAATGAGCAGTTCTTC. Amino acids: CASSHAPRYNEQFF.

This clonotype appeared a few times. The CDR3 sequence: CASRPSPDNGYTF. The CDR3, as DNA: TGTGCCAGCAGGCCCTCACCCGACAATGGCTACACCTTC. The chain is built from TRBV12-3 or TRBV12-4 and TRBJ1-2; D unclear. Trimming cost V 6 bases and J 6 bases, with 14 bases left between them. The CDR3 loop spans 13 amino acids.

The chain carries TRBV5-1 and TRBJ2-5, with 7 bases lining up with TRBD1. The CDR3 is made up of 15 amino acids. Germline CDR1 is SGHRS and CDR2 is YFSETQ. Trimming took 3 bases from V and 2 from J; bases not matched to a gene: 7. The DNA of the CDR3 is TGCGCCAGCAGCTCACAGGGGTCGGGTCAAGAGACCCAGTACTTC. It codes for CASSSQGSGQETQYF.

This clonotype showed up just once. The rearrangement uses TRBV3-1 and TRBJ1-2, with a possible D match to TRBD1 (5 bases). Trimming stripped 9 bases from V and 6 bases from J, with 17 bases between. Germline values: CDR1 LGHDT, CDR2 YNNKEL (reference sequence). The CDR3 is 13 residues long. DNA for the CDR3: TGTGCCAGTAGAAGTCGGGGCGTTCATGGCTACACCTTC. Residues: CASRSRGVHGYTF.

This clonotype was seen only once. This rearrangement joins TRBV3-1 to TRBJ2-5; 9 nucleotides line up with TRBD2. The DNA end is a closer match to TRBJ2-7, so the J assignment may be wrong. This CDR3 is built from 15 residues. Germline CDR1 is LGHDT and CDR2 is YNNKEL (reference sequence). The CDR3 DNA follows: TGTGCCAGCAGCCGGGCTAGCGGGACGGTCCACGAGCAGTACTTC. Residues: CASSRASGTVHEQYF.

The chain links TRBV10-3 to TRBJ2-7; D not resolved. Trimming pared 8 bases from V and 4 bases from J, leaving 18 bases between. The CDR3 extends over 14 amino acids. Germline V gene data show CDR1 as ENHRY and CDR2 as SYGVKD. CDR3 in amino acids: CAIGTSEAGYEQYF. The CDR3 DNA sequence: TGTGCCATCGGCACCTCAGAGGCAGGTTACGAGCAGTACTTC.

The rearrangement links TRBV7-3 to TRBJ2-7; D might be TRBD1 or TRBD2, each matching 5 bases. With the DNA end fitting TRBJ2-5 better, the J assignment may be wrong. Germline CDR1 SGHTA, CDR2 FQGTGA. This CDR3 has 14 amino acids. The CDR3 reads CASSLKGWGETQYF. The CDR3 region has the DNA TGTGCCAGCAGCTTGAAAGGGTGGGGGGAGACCCAGTACTTC.

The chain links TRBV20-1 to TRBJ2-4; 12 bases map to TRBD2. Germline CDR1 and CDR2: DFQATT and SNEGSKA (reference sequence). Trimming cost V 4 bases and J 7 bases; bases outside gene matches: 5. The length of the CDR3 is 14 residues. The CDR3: CSAKSGTSGNIQYF. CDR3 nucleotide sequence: TGCAGTGCTAAATCCGGGACTAGCGGGAACATTCAGTACTTC.

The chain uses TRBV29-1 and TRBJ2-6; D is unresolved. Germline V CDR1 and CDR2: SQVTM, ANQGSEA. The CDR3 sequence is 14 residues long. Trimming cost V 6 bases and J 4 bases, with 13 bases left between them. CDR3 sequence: CSVHQGGGANVLTF. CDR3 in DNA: TGCAGCGTACACCAAGGTGGGGGGGCCAACGTCCTGACTTTC.

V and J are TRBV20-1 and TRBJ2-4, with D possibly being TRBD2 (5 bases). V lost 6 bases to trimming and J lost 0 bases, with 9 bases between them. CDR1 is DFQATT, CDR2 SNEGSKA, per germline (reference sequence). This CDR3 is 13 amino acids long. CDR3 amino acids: CSAPGLAKNIQYF. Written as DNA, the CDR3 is TGCAGTGCGCCGGGGTTAGCCAAAAACATTCAGTACTTC.

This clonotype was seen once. The CDR3 DNA reads as TGCAGTGCCAAGACCTTGCAGTTCGCCTACAATGAGCAGTTCTTC. Protein product: CSAKTLQFAYNEQFF. The chain couples TRBV20-1 to TRBJ2-1; D gene uncertain. CDR3 length: 15 amino acids. Trimming took off 6 bases at V and 2 bases at J, with 17 bases between the two ends. Germline V gene sequence: CDR1 DFQATT, CDR2 SNEGSKA (reference sequence).

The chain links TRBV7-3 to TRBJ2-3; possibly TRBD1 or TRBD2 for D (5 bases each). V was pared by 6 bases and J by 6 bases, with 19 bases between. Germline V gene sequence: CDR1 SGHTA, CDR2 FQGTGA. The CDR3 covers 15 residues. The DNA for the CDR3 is TGTGCCAGCAGTTATATGGGGACCGGGGCGGATACGCAGTATTTT. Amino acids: CASSYMGTGADTQYF.

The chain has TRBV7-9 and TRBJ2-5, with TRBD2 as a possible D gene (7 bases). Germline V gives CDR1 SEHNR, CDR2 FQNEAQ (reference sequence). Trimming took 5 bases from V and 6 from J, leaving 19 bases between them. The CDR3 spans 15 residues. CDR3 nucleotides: TGTGCCAGCAGCGCACAGGGTTCGGGAGGAAAGACCCAGTACTTC. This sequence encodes CASSAQGSGGKTQYF.

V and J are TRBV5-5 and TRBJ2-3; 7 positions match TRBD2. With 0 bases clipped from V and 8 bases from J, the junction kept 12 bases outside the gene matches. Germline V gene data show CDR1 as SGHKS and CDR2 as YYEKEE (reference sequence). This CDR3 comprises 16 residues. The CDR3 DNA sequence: TGTGCCAGCAGCTTGGGTCTGGCTAGCGGAGAAGGTACGCAGTATTTT. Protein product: CASSLGLASGEGTQYF.

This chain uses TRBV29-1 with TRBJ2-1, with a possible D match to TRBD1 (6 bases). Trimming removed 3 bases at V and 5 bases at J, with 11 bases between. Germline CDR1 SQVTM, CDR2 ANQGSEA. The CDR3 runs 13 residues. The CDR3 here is CSVESGVDNEQFF. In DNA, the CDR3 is TGCAGCGTTGAGTCAGGGGTGGACAATGAGCAGTTCTTC.

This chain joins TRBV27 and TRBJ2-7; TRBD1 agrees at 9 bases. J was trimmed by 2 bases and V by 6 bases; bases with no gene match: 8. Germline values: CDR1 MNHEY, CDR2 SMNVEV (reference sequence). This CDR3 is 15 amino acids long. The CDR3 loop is CASSSGTGRTYEQYF. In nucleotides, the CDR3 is TGTGCCAGCAGCTCGGGGACAGGGCGTACCTACGAGCAGTACTTC.